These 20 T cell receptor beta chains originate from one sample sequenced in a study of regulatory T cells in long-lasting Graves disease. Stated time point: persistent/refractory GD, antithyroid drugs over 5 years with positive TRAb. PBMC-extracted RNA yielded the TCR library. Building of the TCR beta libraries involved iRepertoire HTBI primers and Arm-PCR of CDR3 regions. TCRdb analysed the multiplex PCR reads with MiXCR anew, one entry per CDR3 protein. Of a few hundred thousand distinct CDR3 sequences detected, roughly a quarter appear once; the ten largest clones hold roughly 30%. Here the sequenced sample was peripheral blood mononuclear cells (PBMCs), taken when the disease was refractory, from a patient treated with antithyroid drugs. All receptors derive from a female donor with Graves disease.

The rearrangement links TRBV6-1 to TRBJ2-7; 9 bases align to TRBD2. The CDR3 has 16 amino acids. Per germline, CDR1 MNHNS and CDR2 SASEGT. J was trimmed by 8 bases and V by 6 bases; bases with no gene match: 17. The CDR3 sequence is CASRGGNGTSRHQQYF. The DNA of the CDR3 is TGTGCCAGCAGGGGGGGAAACGGGACTAGCCGTCATCAGCAGTACTTC.

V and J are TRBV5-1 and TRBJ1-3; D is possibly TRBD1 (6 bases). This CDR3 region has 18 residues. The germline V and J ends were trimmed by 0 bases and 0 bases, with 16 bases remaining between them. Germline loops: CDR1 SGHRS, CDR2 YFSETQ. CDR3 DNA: TGCGCCAGCAGCTTGGGGGGGCTTAAGGTTCTCTCTGGAAACACCATATATTTT. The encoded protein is CASSLGGLKVLSGNTIYF.

The CDR3 sequence: CASSTGDEQYF. Here the CDR3 DNA reads TGTGCCAGTTCGACGGGGGACGAGCAGTACTTC. The rearrangement uses TRBV6-1 and TRBJ2-7; D is perhaps TRBD2 (6 bases). Germline V gene sequence: CDR1 MNHNS, CDR2 SASEGT. There are 11 residues in the CDR3. With 9 bases removed from V and 5 bases from J, the gap between germline ends came to 11 bases.

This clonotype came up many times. CDR3 nucleotide sequence: TGTGCCAGCAGTTTGATTCGGGAAACCTACGAGCAGTACTTC. Translated, it gives CASSLIRETYEQYF. The rearrangement joins TRBV12-3 or TRBV12-4 to TRBJ2-7, with D perhaps TRBD2 (5 bases). The ends were cut back, 3 bases at V and 2 bases at J, with 11 bases in the middle. The CDR3 length is 14 residues.

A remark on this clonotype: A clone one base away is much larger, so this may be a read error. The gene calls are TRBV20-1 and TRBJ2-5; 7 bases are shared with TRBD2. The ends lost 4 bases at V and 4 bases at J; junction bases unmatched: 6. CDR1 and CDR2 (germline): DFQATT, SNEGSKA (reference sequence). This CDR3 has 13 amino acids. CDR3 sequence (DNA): TGCAGTGCTACCCGACGGGAGGCAGAGACCCAGTACTTC. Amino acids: CSATRREAETQYF.

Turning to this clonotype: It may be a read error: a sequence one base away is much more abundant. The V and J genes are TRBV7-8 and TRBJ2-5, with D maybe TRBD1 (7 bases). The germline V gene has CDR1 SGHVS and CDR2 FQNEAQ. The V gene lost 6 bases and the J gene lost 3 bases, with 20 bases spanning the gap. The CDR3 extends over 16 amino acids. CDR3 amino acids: CASRYGRGALKETQYF. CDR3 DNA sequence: TGTGCCAGCAGATACGGCAGGGGGGCGCTCAAAGAGACCCAGTACTTC.

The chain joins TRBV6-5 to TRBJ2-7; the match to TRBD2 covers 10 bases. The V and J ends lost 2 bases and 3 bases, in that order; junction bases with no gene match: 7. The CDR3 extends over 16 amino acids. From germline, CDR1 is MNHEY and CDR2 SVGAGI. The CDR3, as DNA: TGTGCCAGCAGTTACCAGGGGCTAGCGGGAGTCTACGAGCAGTACTTC. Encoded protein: CASSYQGLAGVYEQYF.

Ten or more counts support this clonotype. CDR3 protein: CASSLTRSYEQYF. The CDR3 DNA follows: TGCGCCAGCAGCTTGACGAGGTCCTACGAGCAGTACTTC. V and J are TRBV5-1 and TRBJ2-7; D gene ambiguous. V lost 1 base and J lost 1, with 6 bases in between. The length of the CDR3 is 13 residues. Germline loops: CDR1 SGHRS, CDR2 YFSETQ.

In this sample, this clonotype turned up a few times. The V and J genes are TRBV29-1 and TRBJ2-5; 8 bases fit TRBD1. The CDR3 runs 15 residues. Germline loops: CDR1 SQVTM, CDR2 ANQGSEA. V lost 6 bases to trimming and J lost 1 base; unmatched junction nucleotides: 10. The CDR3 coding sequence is TGCAGCGTCTCGGCCGACAGGGGATTCCAAGAGACCCAGTACTTC. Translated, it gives CSVSADRGFQETQYF.

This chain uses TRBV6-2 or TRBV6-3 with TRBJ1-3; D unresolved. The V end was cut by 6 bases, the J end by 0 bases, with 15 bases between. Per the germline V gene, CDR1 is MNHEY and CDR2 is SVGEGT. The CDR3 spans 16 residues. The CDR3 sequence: CASSYGGSGSGNTIYF. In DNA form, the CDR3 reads TGTGCCAGCAGCTATGGTGGGAGCGGCTCTGGAAACACCATATATTTT.

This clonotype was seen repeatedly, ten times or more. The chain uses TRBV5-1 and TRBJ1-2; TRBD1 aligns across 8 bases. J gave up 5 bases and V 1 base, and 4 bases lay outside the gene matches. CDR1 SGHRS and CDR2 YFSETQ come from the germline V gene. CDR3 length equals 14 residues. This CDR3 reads CASSLPGQAYGYTF. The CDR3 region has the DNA TGCGCCAGCAGCTTGCCGGGACAGGCTTATGGCTACACCTTC. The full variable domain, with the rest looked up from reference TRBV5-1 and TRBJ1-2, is KAGVTQTPRYLIKTRGQQVTLSCSPISGHRSVSWYQQTPGQGLQFLFEYFSETQRNKGNFPGRFSGRQFSNSRSEMNVSTLELGDSALYLCASSLPGQAYGYTFGSGTRLTVV.

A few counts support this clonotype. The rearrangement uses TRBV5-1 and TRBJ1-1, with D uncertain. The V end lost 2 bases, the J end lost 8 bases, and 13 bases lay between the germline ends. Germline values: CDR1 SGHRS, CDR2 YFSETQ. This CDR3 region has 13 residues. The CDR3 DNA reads TGCGCCAGCAGCTTTCTTGACGGGCGGGAAGCTTTCTTT. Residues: CASSFLDGREAFF. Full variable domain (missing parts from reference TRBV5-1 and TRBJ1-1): KAGVTQTPRYLIKTRGQQVTLSCSPISGHRSVSWYQQTPGQGLQFLFEYFSETQRNKGNFPGRFSGRQFSNSRSEMNVSTLELGDSALYLCASSFLDGREAFFGQGTRLTVV.

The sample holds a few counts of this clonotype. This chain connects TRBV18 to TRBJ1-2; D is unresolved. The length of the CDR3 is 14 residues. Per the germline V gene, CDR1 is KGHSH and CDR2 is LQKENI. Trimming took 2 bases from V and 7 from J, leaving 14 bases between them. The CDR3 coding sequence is TGTGCCAGCTCACCAACCCTTTCCCCGAGTGGCTACACCTTC. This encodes CASSPTLSPSGYTF.

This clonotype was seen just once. The CDR3 DNA follows: TGTGCCAGCAGGAGGGACCGATCTCCTGGAAACACCATATATTTT. Translated, it gives CASRRDRSPGNTIYF. The chain carries TRBV7-8 and TRBJ1-3, with D possibly TRBD1 on 5 matching bases. V lost 6 bases and J 2 bases, leaving 14 bases between the germline ends. Germline V gene data show CDR1 as SGHVS and CDR2 as FQNEAQ. This CDR3 has 15 residues.

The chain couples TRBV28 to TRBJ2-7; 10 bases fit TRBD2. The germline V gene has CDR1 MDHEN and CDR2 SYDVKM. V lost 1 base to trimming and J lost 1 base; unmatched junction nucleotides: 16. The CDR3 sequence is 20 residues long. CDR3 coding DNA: TGTGCCAGCAGTTTATTTCTAGCGGGAGCCCAGGCCCCTTTATCCTACGAGCAGTACTTC. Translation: CASSLFLAGAQAPLSYEQYF.

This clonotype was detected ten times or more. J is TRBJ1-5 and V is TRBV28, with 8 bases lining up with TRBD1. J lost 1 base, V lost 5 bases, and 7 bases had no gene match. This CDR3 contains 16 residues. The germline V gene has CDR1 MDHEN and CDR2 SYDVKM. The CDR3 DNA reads TGTGCCAGCAGTCCAGACGACAGGGGCAGCAATCAGCCCCAGCATTTT. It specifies CASSPDDRGSNQPQHF. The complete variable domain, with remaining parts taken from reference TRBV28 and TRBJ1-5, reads DVKVTQSSRYLVKRTGEKVFLECVQDMDHENMFWYRQDPGLGLRLIYFSYDVKMKEKGDIPEGYSVSREKKERFSLILESASTNQTSMYLCASSPDDRGSNQPQHFGDGTRLSIL.

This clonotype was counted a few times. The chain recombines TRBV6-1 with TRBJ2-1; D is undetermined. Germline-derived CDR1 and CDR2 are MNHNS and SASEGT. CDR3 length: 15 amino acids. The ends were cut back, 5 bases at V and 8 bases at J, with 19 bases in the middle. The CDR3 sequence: CASSREPQRADEQFF. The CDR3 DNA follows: TGTGCCAGCAGTAGAGAGCCCCAAAGAGCCGATGAGCAGTTCTTC.

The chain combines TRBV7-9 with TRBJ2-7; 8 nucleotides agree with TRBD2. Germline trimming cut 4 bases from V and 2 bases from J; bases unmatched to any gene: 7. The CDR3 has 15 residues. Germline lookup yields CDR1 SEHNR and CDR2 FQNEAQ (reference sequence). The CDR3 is CASSSLAGSAYEQYF. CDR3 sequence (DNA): TGTGCCAGCAGCTCCCTAGCGGGTTCTGCCTACGAGCAGTACTTC. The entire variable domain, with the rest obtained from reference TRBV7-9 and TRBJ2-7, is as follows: DTGVSQNPRHKITKRGQNVTFRCDPISEHNRLYWYRQTLGQGPEFLTYFQNEAQLEKSRLLSDRFSAERPKGSFSTLEIQRTEQGDSAMYLCASSSLAGSAYEQYFGPGTRLTVT.

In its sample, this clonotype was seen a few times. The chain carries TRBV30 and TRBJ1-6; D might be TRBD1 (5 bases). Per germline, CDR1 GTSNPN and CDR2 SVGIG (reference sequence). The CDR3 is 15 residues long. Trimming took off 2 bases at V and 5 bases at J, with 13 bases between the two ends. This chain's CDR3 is CAWSLGGTNNSPLHF. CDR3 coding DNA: TGTGCCTGGAGTTTGGGAGGGACCAATAATTCACCCCTCCACTTT.

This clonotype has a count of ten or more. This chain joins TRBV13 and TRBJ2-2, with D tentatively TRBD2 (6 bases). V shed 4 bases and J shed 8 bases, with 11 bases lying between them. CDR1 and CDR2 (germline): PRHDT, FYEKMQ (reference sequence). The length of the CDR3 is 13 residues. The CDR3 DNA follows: TGTGCCAGCAGCTCCAGGGACTTGGGGGAGCTGTTTTTT. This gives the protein CASSSRDLGELFF.